The clone carrying this T cell receptor beta chain has only a few counts. Its matching antigen is unknown. This sample stems from a study of molecular identifiers for immune sequencing clone quantification. Libraries of bulk TCR were made by previously described methods (with listed TCR primers). In TCRdb, the PCR reads were re-called with MiXCR into one record per CDR3 protein. The sample carries around 470,000 distinct CDR3 sequences, 20% to 25% recorded once. The study, taken as a whole, reports: Clones above 20 RNA copies contained over 99% of effector molecules and under 1% of naive molecules.

The naive CD8 libraries originated from between roughly 19,000 and 1,100,000 sorted cells and drew on 10%, 30% or 50% RNA. The germline V gene has CDR1 MNHEY and CDR2 SMNVEV (reference sequence). The V gene end was trimmed by 3 bases and the J gene end by 2 bases; junction bases not matched to a gene: 6. The CDR3 totals 15 residues. The receptor was isolated from a human donor in good health. Some libraries in this study had Jurkat cell RNA spiked in. The sample taken for sequencing was naive CD8+ T cells from blood, with Jurkat cell RNA spiked in. Described subset: FACS-sorted CD8+CD4-CCR7+CD45RA+ naive T cells. The chain uses TRBV27 and TRBJ2-7; 8 positions agree with TRBD2. The DNA for the CDR3 is TGTGCCAGCAGTTTCGGAATAGCGGGGACCTACGAGCAGTACTTC. It codes for CASSFGIAGTYEQYF.